What follows are 30 T cell receptor beta chains derived from one specimen sequenced in a study of blood T cell repertoires in COVID-19 (dated by TCRdb to between 2020 and 2021). To prepare the library, the immunoSEQ multiplex PCR assay was applied. TCRdb mirrors the immuneACCESS table, restricted to in-frame sequences. Some clones are absent from its copies; in checked studies, under half trace to an unresolved V gene, and the reason for the others is unknown. The sample table lists more than 110,000 clones, about 87% of them with a count of one. The ten largest account for approximately 10% of the sample. The sample consisted of peripheral blood. Receptor source: a woman of 80 years or more with acute or convalescent COVID-19.

This chain links TRBV5-1 with TRBJ2-2, with 8 bases lining up with TRBD1. Germline CDR1 and CDR2: SGHRS and YFSETQ. V shed 0 bases, J shed 7 bases, and the junction held 8 bases outside the gene matches. This CDR3 region has 16 residues. The CDR3 here is CASSLATQGAVGELFF. CDR3 coding DNA: TGCGCCAGCAGCTTGGCCACGCAGGGGGCCGTCGGGGAGCTGTTTTTT.

This rearrangement joins TRBV5-1 to TRBJ1-4; 8 bases map to TRBD1. Trimming took 4 bases from V and 8 from J; bases not matched to a gene: 10. Germline V lookup: CDR1 SGHRS, CDR2 YFSETQ. This CDR3 is built from 15 residues. CDR3 region: CASSESGGLGEKLFF. The CDR3 DNA follows: TGCGCCAGCAGCGAGTCAGGGGGCCTAGGAGAAAAACTGTTTTTT.

In its sample, this clone was seen once. This chain uses TRBV9 with TRBJ2-2; 8 positions agree with TRBD2. Germline V CDR1 and CDR2: SGDLS, YYNGEE. The V gene end was trimmed by 4 bases and the J gene end by 0 bases; junction bases not matched to a gene: 11. The CDR3 runs to 18 residues. CDR3: CASSPTRGGITNTGELFF. The CDR3 DNA reads as TGTGCCAGCAGCCCTACCCGGGGGGGAATTACGAACACCGGGGAGCTGTTTTTT.

The V gene is TRBV7-3, the J gene TRBJ1-1; D is possibly TRBD1 (5 bases). The germline V gene encodes CDR1 SGHTA and CDR2 FQGTGA. The CDR3 covers 15 residues. The germline V and J ends were trimmed by 2 bases and 5 bases, with 15 bases remaining between them. The CDR3 bases are TGTGCCAGCAGCTTAGTAGGGACTGGGGTTACTGAAGCTTTCTTT. As protein: CASSLVGTGVTEAFF.

The chain uses TRBV7-2 and TRBJ2-3; the match to TRBD1 covers 7 bases. V lost 3 bases, J lost 4 bases, and 7 bases stayed unmatched. CDR1 SGHTA and CDR2 FQGNSA come from the germline V gene. This CDR3 has 15 residues. The CDR3 here is CASSFLGQTADTQYF. The DNA of the CDR3 is TGTGCCAGCAGCTTCCTGGGACAGACGGCAGATACGCAGTATTTT. Filled out from reference TRBV7-2 and TRBJ2-3, the complete variable domain reads GAGVSQSPSNKVTEKGKDVELRCDPISGHTALYWYRQSLGQGLEFLIYFQGNSAPDKSGLPSDRFSAERTGGSVSTLTIQRTQQEDSAVYLCASSFLGQTADTQYFGPGTRLTVL.

This clone was seen a single time. The chain links TRBV7-2 to TRBJ1-1; D is possibly TRBD1 (6 bases). Germline V gives CDR1 SGHTA, CDR2 FQGNSA. The CDR3 is 17 residues long. Between the trimmed V and J ends, which lost 1 base and 1 base, there was a span of 16 bases. The CDR3 DNA sequence: TGTGCCAGCAGCTTAGAAGGCTGGGGGCGAGGGAACACTGAAGCTTTCTTT. It is translated as CASSLEGWGRGNTEAFF.

The chain's CDR3 is CASSSTGGFNQPQHF. The CDR3 bases are TGTGCCAGCAGTTCGACAGGGGGCTTTAATCAGCCCCAGCATTTT. This sequence joins TRBV6-2 or TRBV6-3 and TRBJ1-5, with TRBD1 matching over 10 bases. Trimming removed 4 bases from V and 4 bases from J; junction bases left unmatched: 4. CDR1 and CDR2 from the germline V gene are MNHEY and SVGEGT. This CDR3 has 15 amino acids.

This rearrangement joins TRBV7-8 to TRBJ2-3; D gene uncertain. V lost 9 bases and J 0 bases, leaving 10 bases between the germline ends. The V gene's germline CDR1 is SGHVS and CDR2 FQNEAQ. The CDR3 sequence is 13 residues long. The CDR3 sequence is CASSQISTDTQYF. For the CDR3, the DNA is TGTGCCAGTTCACAGATTAGCACAGATACGCAGTATTTT.

The chain combines TRBV6-5 with TRBJ1-2; 7 nucleotides align to TRBD1. V gave up 5 bases and J gave up 3 bases; unmatched junction bases: 6. The germline V gene has CDR1 MNHEY and CDR2 SVGAGI. The CDR3 is 14 residues long. The CDR3 DNA is TGTGCCAGCAGTCCTACAGGGGCCCACTATGGCTACACCTTC. Its protein product is CASSPTGAHYGYTF.

This clone was seen only a few times. V usage is TRBV19 and J usage is TRBJ2-6, with a tentative D call TRBD1 (6 bases). The CDR3 totals 16 residues. Trimming shortened V by 5 bases and J by 0 bases, and 11 bases separated the two germline ends. CDR1 is LNHDA, CDR2 SQIVND, per germline (reference sequence). The CDR3 DNA reads TGTGCCAGTAGTTCGCGGACAGCCTCTGGGGCCAACGTCCTGACTTTC. Protein: CASSSRTASGANVLTF. The full variable domain, rest sourced from reference TRBV19 and TRBJ2-6, is DGGITQSPKYLFRKEGQNVTLSCEQNLNHDAMYWYRQDPGQGLRLIYYSQIVNDFQKGDIAEGYSVSREKKESFPLTVTSAQKNPTAFYLCASSSRTASGANVLTFGAGSRLTVL.

The V gene is TRBV5-4, the J gene TRBJ1-3; 10 positions match TRBD1. Looked up from germline, CDR1 is SGHNT and CDR2 is YYREEE (reference sequence). V gave up 4 bases and J gave up 4 bases; unmatched junction bases: 5. There are 15 residues in the CDR3. CDR3 amino acids: CASSRDRGRGNTIYF. The CDR3 nucleotides read TGTGCCAGCAGCCGGGACAGGGGTCGGGGAAACACCATATATTTT.

The chain combines TRBV18 with TRBJ1-2; D is possibly TRBD1 (6 bases). The CDR3 is 16 residues long. V dropped 0 bases and J dropped 4 bases, with 15 bases sitting between them. Germline V gives CDR1 KGHSH, CDR2 LQKENI. The DNA of the CDR3 is TGTGCCAGCTCACCACCTTCAAGTGTGGACAGCTATGGCTACACCTTC. Encoded protein: CASSPPSSVDSYGYTF.

The chain carries TRBV12-5 and TRBJ2-5; TRBD1 matches 9 bases. Germline V gene lookup returns CDR1 LGHNT and CDR2 FRNRAP. Losses at the gene ends were 5 bases for V and 5 bases for J; bases not matched to a gene: 6. This CDR3 comprises 14 residues. In DNA form, the CDR3 reads TGTGCTAGTGGTCCACAGGGGGCGCGGGAGACCCAGTACTTC. Amino acid sequence: CASGPQGARETQYF.

V gene TRBV9 combines with J gene TRBJ2-2; the match to TRBD1 covers 9 bases. V shed 4 bases and J 3 bases; nucleotides not matched to a gene: 7. Germline V lookup: CDR1 SGDLS, CDR2 YYNGEE. The CDR3 covers 16 residues. The CDR3 region has the DNA TGTGCCAGCAGCTTCCACAGGGGGCAGGACACCGGGGAGCTGTTTTTT. Its protein is CASSFHRGQDTGELFF.

The rearrangement links TRBV12-5 to TRBJ2-5; TRBD2 might be the D (6 bases). Trimming cost V 2 bases and J 4 bases, with 11 bases left between them. This CDR3 has 14 residues. CDR1 is LGHNT and CDR2 is FRNRAP in the germline V gene. Here the CDR3 reads CASGLTDSGETQYF. The DNA of the CDR3 is TGTGCTAGTGGTTTGACGGATAGCGGAGAGACCCAGTACTTC.

This chain uses TRBV18 with TRBJ1-5; maybe TRBD1 (5 bases). The CDR3 has 15 amino acids. V dropped 2 bases and J dropped 0 bases, with 8 bases sitting between them. Per the germline V gene, CDR1 is KGHSH and CDR2 is LQKENI. The chain's CDR3 is CASSPIQDSNQPQHF. As DNA, the CDR3 is TGTGCCAGCTCACCAATACAGGATAGCAATCAGCCCCAGCATTTT. The full variable domain, rest sourced from reference TRBV18 and TRBJ1-5, is NAGVMQNPRHLVRRRGQEARLRCSPMKGHSHVYWYRQLPEEGLKFMVYLQKENIIDESGMPKERFSAEFPKEGPSILRIQQVVRGDSAAYFCASSPIQDSNQPQHFGDGTRLSIL.

The chain joins TRBV18 to TRBJ2-5, with D unclear. V shed 6 bases and J shed 2 bases, with 13 bases lying between them. The germline gives CDR1 KGHSH, CDR2 LQKENI. The CDR3 sequence is 14 residues long. The CDR3 sequence is CASSRDNRQETQYF. The CDR3 nucleotides read TGTGCCAGCTCCCGCGACAACCGGCAAGAGACCCAGTACTTC.

The CDR3 loop is CASSIDRESEAFF. CDR3 coding DNA: TGTGCCAGTAGTATTGACAGGGAGAGTGAAGCTTTCTTT. The chain joins TRBV19 to TRBJ1-1; the match to TRBD1 covers 7 bases. CDR3 length: 13 residues. The junction had 5 bases not matched to a gene; V was cut back by 3 bases and J by 7 bases. Germline V lookup: CDR1 LNHDA, CDR2 SQIVND (reference sequence).

The CDR3 sequence: CASSYSTGVNTEAFF. For the CDR3, the DNA is TGTGCCAGCAGTTACTCCACAGGGGTGAACACTGAAGCTTTCTTT. This chain links TRBV6-2 or TRBV6-3 with TRBJ1-1, with 7 bases fitting TRBD1. CDR3 length: 15 amino acids. CDR1 is MNHEY and CDR2 is SVGEGT in the germline V gene. V shed 0 bases, J shed 0 bases, and the junction held 1 base outside the gene matches.

This chain uses TRBV30 with TRBJ2-7; 7 nucleotides agree with TRBD2. V lost 2 bases and J lost 10; bases outside the gene matches: 11. The germline V gene encodes CDR1 GTSNPN and CDR2 SVGIG (reference sequence). The CDR3 covers 13 residues. CDR3 sequence (DNA): TGTGCCTGGAGTCCAGGACTAGGGACGGGTCAGTACTTC. This codes for CAWSPGLGTGQYF.

The V call is TRBV15, the J call TRBJ1-2, with TRBD1 matching over 12 bases. Germline V gene sequence: CDR1 LNHNV, CDR2 YYDKDF (reference sequence). Trimming cost V 3 bases and J 5 bases; bases outside gene matches: 4. The CDR3 covers 15 residues. The CDR3 nucleotides read TGTGCCACCAGCAGTGGGACAGGGGGCTGGTATGGCTACACCTTC. Its translation: CATSSGTGGWYGYTF.

V usage is TRBV30 and J usage is TRBJ1-2; 7 nucleotides agree with TRBD1. V was pared by 6 bases and J by 8 bases, with 9 bases of the junction left unmatched. The germline CDR1 and CDR2 sequences are GTSNPN and SVGIG (reference sequence). This CDR3 region has 12 residues. In DNA form, the CDR3 reads TGTGCCTGCTCCACAGGGGCAGACGGCTACACCTTC. Its translation: CACSTGADGYTF. The variable domain in full, completed from reference TRBV30 and TRBJ1-2, reads SQTIHQWPATLVQPVGSPLSLECTVEGTSNPNLYWYRQAAGRGLQLLFYSVGIGQISSEVPQNLSASRPQDRQFILSSKKLLLSDSGFYLCACSTGADGYTFGSGTRLTVV.

This clone was detected once. This sequence joins TRBV4-1 and TRBJ1-5, with 11 bases identical to TRBD1. CDR3 length equals 15 residues. Germline CDR1 MGHRA, CDR2 YSYEKL. The V gene end was trimmed by 8 bases and the J gene end by 6 bases; junction bases not matched to a gene: 9. As DNA, the CDR3 is TGCGCCAGCGCTGCTATGGGACAGGGGGTTCAGCCCCAGCATTTT. As protein: CASAAMGQGVQPQHF.

The chain joins TRBV5-1 to TRBJ1-2; 8 nucleotides align to TRBD1. The CDR3 spans 13 residues. Germline assignment: CDR1 SGHRS and CDR2 YFSETQ. Trimming at V came to 3 bases and at J to 8 bases, leaving 6 bases not matched to a gene. CDR3 sequence: CASSSPGTGGYTF. The CDR3 DNA sequence: TGCGCCAGCAGCTCCCCCGGGACAGGAGGCTACACCTTC.

The chain recombines TRBV2 with TRBJ1-1; D is unclear. The CDR3 is 13 amino acids. Trimming took 10 bases from V and 5 from J, leaving 17 bases between them. Germline V lookup: CDR1 SNHLY, CDR2 FYNNEI. The CDR3 loop is CATSRGEGTEAFF. The CDR3, as DNA: TGTGCCACCTCCCGGGGAGAAGGGACTGAAGCTTTCTTT.

The J gene is TRBJ1-1, the V gene TRBV5-1; D uncertain. The CDR3 loop spans 13 amino acids. The germline gives CDR1 SGHRS, CDR2 YFSETQ. Trimming shortened V by 5 bases and J by 4 bases, and 12 bases separated the two germline ends. For the CDR3, the DNA is TGCGCCAGCAGGTGGTCCTCGGGCACTGAAGCTTTCTTT. It translates to CASRWSSGTEAFF.

The CDR3 is CASTTLSGAGDGETQYF. CDR3 DNA sequence: TGTGCCAGCACGACGTTGAGCGGGGCAGGGGACGGAGAGACCCAGTACTTC. V is TRBV7-9 and J is TRBJ2-5, with D possibly TRBD2 on 7 matching bases. Deletions cut 7 bases from V and 4 bases from J, with 25 bases between. Germline V gene lookup returns CDR1 SEHNR and CDR2 FQNEAQ (reference sequence). This CDR3 has 17 residues.

The chain couples TRBV5-1 to TRBJ1-4; 7 nucleotides match TRBD1. Germline V gene data show CDR1 as SGHRS and CDR2 as YFSETQ. The V and J ends lost 4 bases and 6 bases, in that order; junction bases with no gene match: 9. The CDR3 is 15 amino acids. The CDR3 nucleotides read TGCGCCAGCAGCGCCCAGACAGGGCCCTATGAAAAACTGTTTTTT. Translating gives CASSAQTGPYEKLFF.

The genes are TRBV23-1 and TRBJ2-4; tentative D call: TRBD2 (5 bases). TRBV23-1 is an ORF, and what it does is uncertain. This CDR3 spans 17 amino acids. V gave up 5 bases and J gave up 0 bases, with 17 bases separating them. CDR3 residues: CASSSPGGSLAKNIQYF. The CDR3 DNA is TGCGCCAGCAGTTCTCCAGGAGGTTCACTAGCCAAAAACATTCAGTACTTC.

The chain carries TRBV11-2 and TRBJ1-1, with D possibly TRBD1 on 5 matching bases. CDR1 and CDR2 (germline): SGHAT, FQNNGV. The CDR3 runs 14 residues. V gave up 5 bases and J gave up 4 bases, with 14 bases separating them. CDR3 DNA sequence: TGTGCCAGCAGCCCCTCTAGGCAGGGCACTGAAGCTTTCTTT. Translating it yields CASSPSRQGTEAFF.